These 31 T cell receptor beta chains were all obtained from the same sample, sequenced in a study of blood T cell repertoires in COVID-19. TCRdb keeps only in-frame clones here, not all; method: immunoSEQ multiplex PCR. The sample has around 320,000 clones, about nine tenths seen once; the top ten hold 11%. Specimen: peripheral blood. The receptors originated from a young woman with COVID-19, enrolled during active disease.

The V call is TRBV5-1, the J call TRBJ2-1; TRBD2 matches 16 bases. CDR3 size: 19 residues. J gave up 8 bases and V 4 bases, and 15 bases lay outside the gene matches. CDR1 SGHRS and CDR2 YFSETQ come from the germline V gene. The CDR3 loop reads CASSPRGTSGGANYHEQFF. The CDR3 DNA follows: TGCGCCAGCAGCCCCCGGGGGACTAGCGGGGGGGCGAACTATCATGAGCAGTTCTTC. The full variable domain, completed using reference TRBV5-1 and TRBJ2-1, is KAGVTQTPRYLIKTRGQQVTLSCSPISGHRSVSWYQQTPGQGLQFLFEYFSETQRNKGNFPGRFSGRQFSNSRSEMNVSTLELGDSALYLCASSPRGTSGGANYHEQFFGPGTRLTVL.

This clone was seen only once. The chain combines TRBV5-6 with TRBJ2-1; D uncertain. V shed 4 bases and J shed 7 bases, with 9 bases lying between them. Per the germline V gene, CDR1 is SGHDT and CDR2 is YYEEEE. This CDR3 is 12 amino acids long. The CDR3: CASSEVGNEQFF. The CDR3 DNA is TGTGCCAGCAGCGAGGTGGGTAATGAGCAGTTCTTC. The full variable domain, rest sourced from reference TRBV5-6 and TRBJ2-1, is DAGVTQSPTHLIKTRGQQVTLRCSPKSGHDTVSWYQQALGQGPQFIFQYYEEEERQRGNFPDRFSGHQFPNYSSELNVNALLLGDSALYLCASSEVGNEQFFGPGTRLTVL.

The gene calls are TRBV15 and TRBJ1-1, with 8 bases that match TRBD1. The CDR3 has 13 residues. In germline, CDR1 is LNHNV, CDR2 YYDKDF (reference sequence). The V gene end was trimmed by 8 bases and the J gene end by 2 bases; junction bases not matched to a gene: 4. CDR3 bases: TGTGCCACCGCCGGACAGGGTAACACTGAAGCTTTCTTT. Encoded protein: CATAGQGNTEAFF.

The chain links TRBV19 to TRBJ1-1; no clear D gene. The CDR3 is 14 amino acids. Per the germline V gene, CDR1 is LNHDA and CDR2 is SQIVND (reference sequence). The germline V and J ends were trimmed by 5 bases and 1 base, with 11 bases remaining between them. The CDR3 is CASSYLVENTEAFF. The CDR3 DNA is TGTGCCAGTAGTTACTTAGTTGAGAACACTGAAGCTTTCTTT.

The V and J genes are TRBV7-9 and TRBJ1-2, with D perhaps TRBD1 (5 bases). Trimming took 4 bases from V and 0 from J, leaving 15 bases between them. Germline V lookup: CDR1 SEHNR, CDR2 FQNEAQ (reference sequence). This CDR3 has 16 amino acids. The CDR3 here is CASSSAEGFANYGYTF. Written as DNA, the CDR3 is TGTGCCAGCAGCTCCGCGGAGGGGTTCGCTAACTATGGCTACACCTTC.

This chain connects TRBV13 to TRBJ2-7; tentatively, D is TRBD2 (5 bases). This CDR3 has 11 amino acids. Trimming pared 4 bases from V and 5 bases from J, leaving 6 bases between. Germline V gene sequence: CDR1 PRHDT, CDR2 FYEKMQ (reference sequence). The CDR3 here is CASSSGDEQYF. The DNA of the CDR3 is TGTGCCAGCAGCTCCGGGGACGAGCAGTACTTC. Full variable domain (outside the CDR3, taken from reference TRBV13 and TRBJ2-7): AAGVIQSPRHLIKEKRETATLKCYPIPRHDTVYWYQQGPGQDPQFLISFYEKMQSDKGSIPDRFSAQQFSDYHSELNMSSLELGDSALYFCASSSGDEQYFGPGTRLTVT.

The rearrangement joins TRBV6-5 to TRBJ2-3, with D maybe TRBD2 (6 bases). Germline-derived CDR1 and CDR2 are MNHEY and SVGAGI. The length of the CDR3 is 12 residues. The V end was cut by 8 bases, the J end by 10 bases, with 16 bases between. CDR3 region: CASWRGMEPQYF. The CDR3 coding sequence is TGTGCCAGCTGGAGGGGAATGGAGCCGCAGTATTTT.

The rearrangement links TRBV5-1 to TRBJ2-5; a possible D gene is TRBD2 (5 bases). Germline values: CDR1 SGHRS, CDR2 YFSETQ. The CDR3 contains 14 residues. The V end was cut by 2 bases, the J end by 4 bases, with 12 bases between. The CDR3 coding sequence is TGCGCCAGCAGCTTCTCGGGGAAGGCAGAGACCCAGTACTTC. This sequence encodes CASSFSGKAETQYF. The whole variable domain, remainder taken from reference TRBV5-1 and TRBJ2-5, is KAGVTQTPRYLIKTRGQQVTLSCSPISGHRSVSWYQQTPGQGLQFLFEYFSETQRNKGNFPGRFSGRQFSNSRSEMNVSTLELGDSALYLCASSFSGKAETQYFGPGTRLLVL.

The chain has TRBV19 and TRBJ2-7, with 9 bases matching TRBD2. The CDR3 sequence is 15 residues long. Trimming at V came to 1 base and at J to 2 bases, leaving 3 bases not matched to a gene. Looked up from germline, CDR1 is LNHDA and CDR2 is SQIVND (reference sequence). The CDR3 loop reads CASSIAAGGPYEQYF. The CDR3 DNA reads TGTGCCAGTAGTATAGCCGCGGGGGGGCCCTACGAGCAGTACTTC.

The gene calls are TRBV7-2 and TRBJ2-1; a possible D gene is TRBD1 (6 bases). CDR3 size: 13 residues. The germline V gene has CDR1 SGHTA and CDR2 FQGNSA. The V and J ends lost 5 bases and 9 bases respectively, with 14 bases between them. Here the CDR3 reads CASSPRGVVEQFF. The CDR3, as DNA: TGTGCCAGCAGCCCCAGGGGAGTTGTTGAGCAGTTCTTC.

The J gene is TRBJ1-4, the V gene TRBV6-4; no reliable D call. CDR1 and CDR2 (germline): MRHNA, SNTAGT. The V end lost 6 bases, the J end lost 2 bases, and 16 bases lay between the germline ends. This CDR3 is built from 16 residues. The CDR3 loop reads CASRPHGGVTNEKLFF. CDR3 DNA sequence: TGTGCCAGCAGGCCTCATGGCGGTGTTACTAATGAAAAACTGTTTTTT.

This sequence joins TRBV27 and TRBJ1-5; TRBD1 matches at 7 bases. Germline V gene data show CDR1 as MNHEY and CDR2 as SMNVEV (reference sequence). This CDR3 contains 12 residues. V lost 6 bases to trimming and J lost 4 bases; unmatched junction nucleotides: 0. The CDR3 nucleotides read TGTGCCAGCAGGACAGGGAATCAGCCCCAGCATTTT. This encodes CASRTGNQPQHF.

This sequence joins TRBV7-9 and TRBJ2-7; 10 bases are a match to TRBD2. Germline CDR1 and CDR2: SEHNR and FQNEAQ (reference sequence). V lost 4 bases to trimming and J lost 0 bases; unmatched junction nucleotides: 9. The length of the CDR3 is 17 residues. The CDR3 loop reads CASSSSGGPLSSYEQYF. In DNA form, the CDR3 reads TGTGCCAGCAGCTCTAGCGGGGGCCCTCTTAGCTCCTACGAGCAGTACTTC.

The chain employs TRBV2 and TRBJ2-1; possibly TRBD2 for D (6 bases). V shed 2 bases and J shed 4 bases, with 15 bases lying between them. Germline loops: CDR1 SNHLY, CDR2 FYNNEI. CDR3 size: 16 residues. For the CDR3, the DNA is TGTGCCAGCAGTGAAAGGTCGGGGGTAACATACAATGAGCAGTTCTTC. Translated: CASSERSGVTYNEQFF.

This CDR3 reads CASSFDRGLGSYNSPLHF. The CDR3 DNA follows: TGTGCCAGCAGCTTCGACAGGGGGCTGGGCTCCTATAATTCACCCCTCCACTTT. The rearrangement links TRBV7-2 to TRBJ1-6; 10 bases fit TRBD1. This CDR3 comprises 18 residues. CDR1 is SGHTA and CDR2 is FQGNSA in the germline V gene. Trimming at V came to 3 bases and at J to 0 bases, leaving 5 bases not matched to a gene.

The V call is TRBV5-6, the J call TRBJ2-6, with TRBD1 identical over 7 bases. Per germline, CDR1 SGHDT and CDR2 YYEEEE. Trimming cost V 3 bases and J 4 bases; bases outside gene matches: 10. The CDR3 has 17 amino acids. Here the CDR3 reads CASSSDVRGFGANVLTF. In DNA, the CDR3 is TGTGCCAGCAGCTCGGACGTCAGGGGGTTCGGGGCCAACGTCCTGACTTTC.

This clone turned up a few times. This rearrangement joins TRBV2 to TRBJ1-5; 8 bases agree with TRBD1. The CDR3 is 15 residues long. CDR1 and CDR2 from the germline V gene are SNHLY and FYNNEI. Germline trimming cut 6 bases from V and 4 bases from J; bases unmatched to any gene: 8. CDR3 sequence: CASRPTGVLNQPQHF. The CDR3, as DNA: TGTGCCAGCAGGCCGACAGGGGTCCTGAATCAGCCCCAGCATTTT.

CDR3 protein: CASTPLRGTNEKLFF. The CDR3 DNA reads TGTGCCAGCACCCCCCTGAGAGGAACTAATGAAAAACTGTTTTTT. The rearrangement links TRBV28 to TRBJ1-4, with unresolved D. Per the germline V gene, CDR1 is MDHEN and CDR2 is SYDVKM. The CDR3 is 15 residues long. V lost 7 bases and J lost 1, with 13 bases in between.

The chain recombines TRBV6-5 with TRBJ1-5; a weak D match, TRBD1 (6 bases). Germline CDR1 reads MNHEY; CDR2 reads SVGAGI. The CDR3 consists of 15 residues. Trimming pared 7 bases from V and 10 bases from J, leaving 23 bases between. The CDR3 nucleotides read TGTGCCAGCAACAAGGACAGCACGGCAATCATCCCCCAGCATTTT. Protein: CASNKDSTAIIPQHF.

The rearrangement links TRBV27 to TRBJ2-5; tentative D call: TRBD2 (5 bases). Trimming shortened V by 1 base and J by 5 bases, and 14 bases separated the two germline ends. The CDR3 runs to 15 residues. Looked up from germline, CDR1 is MNHEY and CDR2 is SMNVEV (reference sequence). Here the CDR3 reads CASSLLGGRKETQYF. The CDR3 bases are TGTGCCAGCAGTTTATTAGGAGGACGGAAGGAGACCCAGTACTTC.

This clone appeared once. The chain employs TRBV29-1 and TRBJ2-3, with D maybe TRBD2 (6 bases). Germline loops: CDR1 SQVTM, CDR2 ANQGSEA. V was cut by 6 bases and J by 0 bases, with 19 bases left in between. The CDR3 totals 16 residues. The CDR3 DNA sequence: TGCAGCGTCACTGGAGGGAACATGGTTAGCACAGATACGCAGTATTTT. This gives the protein CSVTGGNMVSTDTQYF.

This chain connects TRBV2 to TRBJ1-5; the D gene is possibly TRBD1 (6 bases). The CDR3 length is 18 residues. Trimming left V 5 bases short and J 0 bases short, with 20 bases between. The germline V gene has CDR1 SNHLY and CDR2 FYNNEI. The CDR3 sequence is CASSLSGKGGNSNQPQHF. CDR3 sequence (DNA): TGTGCCAGCAGTCTCTCGGGGAAGGGGGGGAATAGCAATCAGCCCCAGCATTTT.

The rearrangement uses TRBV2 and TRBJ2-7; D remains unclear. V lost 5 bases, J lost 10 bases, and 18 bases lay in between. Germline CDR1 reads SNHLY; CDR2 reads FYNNEI. The CDR3 covers 13 residues. This CDR3 reads CASSSPLSVAQYF. CDR3 nucleotide sequence: TGTGCCAGCAGTTCCCCTCTCTCGGTAGCCCAGTACTTC.

The chain uses TRBV5-5 and TRBJ1-2; possibly TRBD1 for D (6 bases). V was trimmed by 4 bases and J by 8 bases, leaving 12 bases between them. CDR1 SGHKS and CDR2 YYEKEE come from the germline V gene (reference sequence). The CDR3 is made up of 12 amino acids. In nucleotides, the CDR3 is TGTGCCAGCAGCGCCAGGGGCCGGGGCTACACCTTC. It codes for CASSARGRGYTF.

V and J are TRBV18 and TRBJ2-7, with 12 bases that match TRBD1. Germline CDR1 KGHSH, CDR2 LQKENI. The CDR3 sequence is 21 residues long. Unmatched junction bases numbered 18, after V lost 3 bases and J lost 0 bases. CDR3 DNA: TGTGCCAGCTCACCGCTACGTAGACCGGGACAGGGGGCTATCGGCTCCTACGAGCAGTACTTC. Translation: CASSPLRRPGQGAIGSYEQYF.

The chain couples TRBV12-3 or TRBV12-4 to TRBJ1-5; perhaps TRBD1 as D (5 bases). CDR3 length: 13 amino acids. Trimming pared 5 bases from V and 4 bases from J, leaving 9 bases between. The CDR3 is CASSRGGNQPQHF. CDR3 DNA: TGTGCCAGCAGTCGGGGGGGGAATCAGCCCCAGCATTTT.

In DNA form, the CDR3 reads TGTGCCAGCACACAGGAGCAGCCCCAGCATTTT. This codes for CASTQEQPQHF. V is TRBV6-5 and J is TRBJ1-5; TRBD1 is a possible D gene (5 bases). V was pared by 7 bases and J by 7 bases, with 8 bases between. The CDR3 sequence is 11 residues long. Germline CDR1 and CDR2: MNHEY and SVGAGI.

This rearrangement joins TRBV28 to TRBJ2-1; D remains ambiguous. The CDR3 spans 14 residues. CDR1 and CDR2 from the germline V gene are MDHEN and SYDVKM. V was cut by 4 bases and J by 5 bases, with 12 bases left in between. CDR3 residues: CASSSRNIHNEQFF. CDR3 nucleotides: TGTGCCAGCAGTTCCAGGAATATCCACAATGAGCAGTTCTTC.

In this sample, this clone turned up a few times. The genes are TRBV11-2 and TRBJ1-6; 9 nucleotides line up with TRBD1. Germline V gene sequence: CDR1 SGHAT, CDR2 FQNNGV. After removal of 5 bases from V and 3 bases from J, the junction contained 14 bases not matched to a gene. This CDR3 contains 19 residues. CDR3 sequence (DNA): TGTGCCAGCAGCAACTCCTTCGACAGGGGGGACCTCTATAATTCACCCCTCCACTTT. This encodes CASSNSFDRGDLYNSPLHF.

This chain connects TRBV12-3 or TRBV12-4 to TRBJ2-7, with D possibly being TRBD1 (5 bases). The CDR3 runs 13 residues. Trimming took off 5 bases at V and 2 bases at J, with 10 bases between the two ends. CDR3 nucleotide sequence: TGTGCCAGCAGTCTGACAGTAGCCTACGAGCAGTACTTC. This translates into CASSLTVAYEQYF.

V usage is TRBV5-5 and J usage is TRBJ2-3, with 7 bases aligning to TRBD1. The CDR3 consists of 14 residues. Germline V gene data show CDR1 as SGHKS and CDR2 as YYEKEE (reference sequence). Trimming cost V 4 bases and J 0 bases; bases outside gene matches: 2. The CDR3 sequence is CASSRGQSTDTQYF. The CDR3 coding sequence is TGTGCCAGCAGCCGGGGACAGAGCACAGATACGCAGTATTTT.